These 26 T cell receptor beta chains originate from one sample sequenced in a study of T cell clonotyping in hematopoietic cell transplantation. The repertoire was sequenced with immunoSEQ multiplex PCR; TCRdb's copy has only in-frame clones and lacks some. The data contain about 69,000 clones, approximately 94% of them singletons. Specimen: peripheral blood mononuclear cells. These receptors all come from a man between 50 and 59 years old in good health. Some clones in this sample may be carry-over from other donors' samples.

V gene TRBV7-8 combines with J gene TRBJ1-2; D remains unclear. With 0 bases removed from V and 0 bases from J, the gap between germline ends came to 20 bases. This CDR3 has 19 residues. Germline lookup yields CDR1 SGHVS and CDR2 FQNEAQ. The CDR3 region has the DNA TGTGCCAGCAGCTTAGCAATCTTCCCTAGTAGCGTTGCTAACTATGGCTACACCTTC. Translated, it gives CASSLAIFPSSVANYGYTF.

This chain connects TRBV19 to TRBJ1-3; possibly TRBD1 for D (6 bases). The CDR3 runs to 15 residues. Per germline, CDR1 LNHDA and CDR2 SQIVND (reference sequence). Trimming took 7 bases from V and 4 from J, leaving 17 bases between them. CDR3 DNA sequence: TGTGCCAGTACGAAACGAGGGGGTGCAGGAAACACCATATATTTT. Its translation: CASTKRGGAGNTIYF.

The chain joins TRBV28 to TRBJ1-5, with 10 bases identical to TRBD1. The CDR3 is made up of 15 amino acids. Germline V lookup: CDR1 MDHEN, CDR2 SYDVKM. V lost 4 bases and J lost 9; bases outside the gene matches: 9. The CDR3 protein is CASSSRTGGILPQHF. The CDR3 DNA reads TGTGCCAGCAGTTCACGGACAGGGGGTATCTTGCCCCAGCATTTT. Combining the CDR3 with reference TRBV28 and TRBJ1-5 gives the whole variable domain DVKVTQSSRYLVKRTGEKVFLECVQDMDHENMFWYRQDPGLGLRLIYFSYDVKMKEKGDIPEGYSVSREKKERFSLILESASTNQTSMYLCASSSRTGGILPQHFGDGTRLSIL.

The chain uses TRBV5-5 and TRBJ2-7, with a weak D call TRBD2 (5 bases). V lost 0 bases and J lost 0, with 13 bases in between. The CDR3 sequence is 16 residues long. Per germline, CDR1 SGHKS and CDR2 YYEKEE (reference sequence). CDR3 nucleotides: TGTGCCAGCAGCTTGGGACTACAGTCCTTCTCCTACGAGCAGTACTTC. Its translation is CASSLGLQSFSYEQYF.

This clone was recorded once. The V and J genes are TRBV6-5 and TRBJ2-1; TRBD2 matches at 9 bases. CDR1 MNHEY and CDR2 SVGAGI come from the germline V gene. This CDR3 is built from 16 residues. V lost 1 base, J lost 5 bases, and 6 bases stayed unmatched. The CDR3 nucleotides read TGTGCCAGCAGTTACTATCGAGCGGGAGGTCACAATGAGCAGTTCTTC. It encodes CASSYYRAGGHNEQFF.

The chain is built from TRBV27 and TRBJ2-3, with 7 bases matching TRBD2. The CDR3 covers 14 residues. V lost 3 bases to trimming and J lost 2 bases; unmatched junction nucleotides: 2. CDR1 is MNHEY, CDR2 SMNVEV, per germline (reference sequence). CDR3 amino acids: CASSLGDYTDTQYF. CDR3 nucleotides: TGTGCCAGCAGTTTGGGGGACTACACAGATACGCAGTATTTT.

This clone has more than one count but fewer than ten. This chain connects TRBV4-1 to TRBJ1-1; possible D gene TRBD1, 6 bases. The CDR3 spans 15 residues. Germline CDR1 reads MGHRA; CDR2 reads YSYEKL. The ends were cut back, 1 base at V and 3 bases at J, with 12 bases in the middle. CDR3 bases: TGCGCCAGCAGCCAAGTAGAGGGGGGGGACACTGAAGCTTTCTTT. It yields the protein CASSQVEGGDTEAFF.

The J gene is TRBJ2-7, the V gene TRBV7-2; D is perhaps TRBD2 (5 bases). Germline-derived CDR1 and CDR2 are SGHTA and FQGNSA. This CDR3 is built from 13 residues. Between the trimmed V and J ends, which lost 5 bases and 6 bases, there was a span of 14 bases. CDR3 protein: CASSLKDGLEQYF. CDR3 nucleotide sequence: TGTGCCAGCAGCCTTAAGGACGGACTCGAGCAGTACTTC.

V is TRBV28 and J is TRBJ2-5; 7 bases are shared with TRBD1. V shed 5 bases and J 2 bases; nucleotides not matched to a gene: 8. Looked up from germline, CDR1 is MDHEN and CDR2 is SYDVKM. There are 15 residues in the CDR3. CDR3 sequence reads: CASSHRRGMQETQYF. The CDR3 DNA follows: TGTGCCAGCAGTCACCGCAGGGGGATGCAAGAGACCCAGTACTTC.

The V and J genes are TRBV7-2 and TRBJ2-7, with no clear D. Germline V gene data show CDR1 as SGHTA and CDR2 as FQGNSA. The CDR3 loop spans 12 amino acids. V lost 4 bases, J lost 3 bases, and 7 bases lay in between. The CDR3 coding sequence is TGTGCCAGCAGCTATACCCGCTACGAGCAGTACTTC. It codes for CASSYTRYEQYF.

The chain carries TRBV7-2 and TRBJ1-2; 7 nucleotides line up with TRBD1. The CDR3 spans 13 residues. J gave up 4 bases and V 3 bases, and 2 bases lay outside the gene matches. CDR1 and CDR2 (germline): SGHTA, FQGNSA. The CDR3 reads CASSFTGVYGYTF. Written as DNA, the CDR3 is TGTGCCAGCAGCTTCACAGGGGTCTATGGCTACACCTTC. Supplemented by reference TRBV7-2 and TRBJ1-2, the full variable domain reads GAGVSQSPSNKVTEKGKDVELRCDPISGHTALYWYRQSLGQGLEFLIYFQGNSAPDKSGLPSDRFSAERTGGSVSTLTIQRTQQEDSAVYLCASSFTGVYGYTFGSGTRLTVV.

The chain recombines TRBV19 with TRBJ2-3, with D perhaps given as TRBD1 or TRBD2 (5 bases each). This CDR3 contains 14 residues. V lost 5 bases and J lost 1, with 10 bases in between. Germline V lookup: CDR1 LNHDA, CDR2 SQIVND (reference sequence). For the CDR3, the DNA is TGTGCCAGTAGTTTCGGGGCTCGCACAGATACGCAGTATTTT. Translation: CASSFGARTDTQYF.

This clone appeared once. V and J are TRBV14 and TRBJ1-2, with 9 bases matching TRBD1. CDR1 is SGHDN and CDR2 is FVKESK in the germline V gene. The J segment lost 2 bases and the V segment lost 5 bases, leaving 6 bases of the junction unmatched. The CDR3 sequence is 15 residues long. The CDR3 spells CASSYGQGLNYGYTF. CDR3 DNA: TGTGCCAGCAGCTACGGACAGGGGCTGAACTATGGCTACACCTTC.

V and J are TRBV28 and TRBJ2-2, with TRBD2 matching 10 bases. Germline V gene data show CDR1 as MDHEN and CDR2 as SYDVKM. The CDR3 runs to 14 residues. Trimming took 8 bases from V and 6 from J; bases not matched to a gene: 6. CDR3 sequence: CASQRGGSAGELFF. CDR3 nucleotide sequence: TGTGCCAGCCAGCGGGGGGGATCGGCCGGGGAGCTGTTTTTT.

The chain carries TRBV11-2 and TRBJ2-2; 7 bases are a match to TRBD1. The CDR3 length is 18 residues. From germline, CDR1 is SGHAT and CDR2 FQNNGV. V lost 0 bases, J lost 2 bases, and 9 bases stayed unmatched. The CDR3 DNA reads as TGTGCCAGCAGCTTAGAGGGTCCTTGGGACAGAAACACCGGGGAGCTGTTTTTT. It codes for CASSLEGPWDRNTGELFF.

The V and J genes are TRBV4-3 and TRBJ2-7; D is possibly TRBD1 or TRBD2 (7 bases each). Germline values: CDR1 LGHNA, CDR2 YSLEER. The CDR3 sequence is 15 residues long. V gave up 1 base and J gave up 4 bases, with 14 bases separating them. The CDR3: CASSQGGGGGYEQYF. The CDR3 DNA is TGCGCCAGCAGCCAAGGGGGAGGGGGCGGGTACGAGCAGTACTTC.

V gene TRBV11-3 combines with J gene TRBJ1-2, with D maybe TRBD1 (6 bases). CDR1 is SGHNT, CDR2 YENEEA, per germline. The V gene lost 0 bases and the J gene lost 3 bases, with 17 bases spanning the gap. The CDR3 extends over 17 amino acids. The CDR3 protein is CASSLDTTPRQDYGYTF. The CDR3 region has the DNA TGTGCCAGCAGCTTAGATACCACCCCCCGACAGGACTATGGCTACACCTTC.

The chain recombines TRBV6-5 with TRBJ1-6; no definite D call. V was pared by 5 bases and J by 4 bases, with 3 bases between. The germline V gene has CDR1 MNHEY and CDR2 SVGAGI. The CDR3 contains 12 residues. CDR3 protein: CASSIYNSPLHF. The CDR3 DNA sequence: TGTGCCAGCAGTATATATAATTCACCCCTCCACTTT.

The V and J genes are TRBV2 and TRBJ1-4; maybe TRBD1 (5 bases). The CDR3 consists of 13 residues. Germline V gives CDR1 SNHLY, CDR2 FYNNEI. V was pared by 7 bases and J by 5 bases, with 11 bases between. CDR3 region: CASKTAMNEKLFF. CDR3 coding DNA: TGTGCCAGCAAGACAGCCATGAATGAAAAACTGTTTTTT.

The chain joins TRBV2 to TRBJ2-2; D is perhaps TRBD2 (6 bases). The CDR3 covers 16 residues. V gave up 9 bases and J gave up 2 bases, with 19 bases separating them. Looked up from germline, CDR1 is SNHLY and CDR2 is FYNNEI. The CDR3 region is CASLQRLASNTGELFF. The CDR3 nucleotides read TGTGCCAGTCTCCAGCGGCTAGCGAGTAACACCGGGGAGCTGTTTTTT.

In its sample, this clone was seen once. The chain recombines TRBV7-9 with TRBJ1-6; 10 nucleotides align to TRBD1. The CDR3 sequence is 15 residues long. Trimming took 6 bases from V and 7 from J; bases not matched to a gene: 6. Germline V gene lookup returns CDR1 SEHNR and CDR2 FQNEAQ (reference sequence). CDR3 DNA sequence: TGTGCCAGCAGTACCGGGACAGGGGCAAATTCACCCCTCCACTTT. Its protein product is CASSTGTGANSPLHF.

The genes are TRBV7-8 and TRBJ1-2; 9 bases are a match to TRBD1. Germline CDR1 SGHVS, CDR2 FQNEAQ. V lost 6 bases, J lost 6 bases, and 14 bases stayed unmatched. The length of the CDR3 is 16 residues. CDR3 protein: CASRPLGTGIIHGYTF. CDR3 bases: TGTGCCAGCAGGCCTCTCGGGACAGGGATTATCCATGGCTACACCTTC.

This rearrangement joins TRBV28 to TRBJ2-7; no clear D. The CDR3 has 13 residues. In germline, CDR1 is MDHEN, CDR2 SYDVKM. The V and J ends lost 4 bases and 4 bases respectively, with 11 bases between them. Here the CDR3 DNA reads TGTGCCAGCAGTTCAACCCCGCGGTACGAGCAGTACTTC. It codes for CASSSTPRYEQYF.

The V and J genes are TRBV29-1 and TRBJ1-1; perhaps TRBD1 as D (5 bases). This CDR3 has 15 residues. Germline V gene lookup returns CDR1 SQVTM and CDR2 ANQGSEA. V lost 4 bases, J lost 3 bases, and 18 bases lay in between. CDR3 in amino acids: CSVAPRGGTDTEAFF. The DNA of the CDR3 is TGCAGCGTTGCGCCTCGTGGGGGAACTGACACTGAAGCTTTCTTT.

In DNA form, the CDR3 reads TGTGCCAGCAGACTCACAGGGTTCTACGAGCAGTACTTC. This codes for CASRLTGFYEQYF. The V gene is TRBV28, the J gene TRBJ2-7; D possibly corresponds to TRBD1 (6 bases). The CDR3 is made up of 13 amino acids. CDR1 MDHEN and CDR2 SYDVKM come from the germline V gene. V lost 6 bases and J lost 3, with 12 bases in between.

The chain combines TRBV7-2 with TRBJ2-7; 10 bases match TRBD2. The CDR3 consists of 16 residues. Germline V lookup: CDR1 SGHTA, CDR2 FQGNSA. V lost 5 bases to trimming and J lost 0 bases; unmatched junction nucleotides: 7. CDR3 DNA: TGTGCCAGCAGCCACCGACTAGCGGGTCTCTCCTACGAGCAGTACTTC. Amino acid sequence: CASSHRLAGLSYEQYF.